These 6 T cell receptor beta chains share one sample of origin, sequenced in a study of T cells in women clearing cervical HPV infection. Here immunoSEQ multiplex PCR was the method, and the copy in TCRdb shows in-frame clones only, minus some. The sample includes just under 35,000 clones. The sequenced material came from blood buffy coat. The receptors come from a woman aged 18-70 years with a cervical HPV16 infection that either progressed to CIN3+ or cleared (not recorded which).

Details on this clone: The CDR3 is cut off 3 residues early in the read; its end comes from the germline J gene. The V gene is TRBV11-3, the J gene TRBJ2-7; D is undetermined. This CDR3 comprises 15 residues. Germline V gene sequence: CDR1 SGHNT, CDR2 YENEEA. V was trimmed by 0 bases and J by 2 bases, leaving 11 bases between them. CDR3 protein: CASSLEQSRPYEQYF. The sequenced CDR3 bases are TGTGCCAGCAGCTTAGAGCAGTCCCGCCCCTACGAG.

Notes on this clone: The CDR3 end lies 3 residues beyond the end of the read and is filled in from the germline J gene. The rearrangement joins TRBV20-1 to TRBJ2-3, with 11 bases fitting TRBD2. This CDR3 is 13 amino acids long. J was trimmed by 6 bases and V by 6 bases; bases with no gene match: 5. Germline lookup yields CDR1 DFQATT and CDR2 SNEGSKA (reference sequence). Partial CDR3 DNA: TGCAGTGCCCTAGGACTAGCGGGCGATACG. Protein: CSALGLAGDT. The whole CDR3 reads CSALGLAGDTQYF.

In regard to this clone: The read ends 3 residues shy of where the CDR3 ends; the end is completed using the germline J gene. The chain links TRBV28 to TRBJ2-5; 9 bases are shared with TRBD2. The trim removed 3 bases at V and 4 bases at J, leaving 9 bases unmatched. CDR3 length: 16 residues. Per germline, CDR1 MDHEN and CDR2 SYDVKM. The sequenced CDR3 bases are TGTGCCAGCAGTTTGGGGCGGGGGGGCAGAAGAGAGACC. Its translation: CASSLGRGGRRET. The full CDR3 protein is CASSLGRGGRRETQYF.

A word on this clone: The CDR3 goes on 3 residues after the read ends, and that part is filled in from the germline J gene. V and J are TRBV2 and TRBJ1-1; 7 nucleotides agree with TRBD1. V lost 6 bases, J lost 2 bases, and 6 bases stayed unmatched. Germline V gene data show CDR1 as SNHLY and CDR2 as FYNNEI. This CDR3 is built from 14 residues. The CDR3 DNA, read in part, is TGTGCCAGCAGCCGGACAGGAGCTAACACTGAA. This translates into CASSRTGANTE. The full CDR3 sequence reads CASSRTGANTEAFF. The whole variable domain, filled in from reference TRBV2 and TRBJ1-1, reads EPEVTQTPSHQVTQMGQEVILRCVPISNHLYFYWYRQILGQKVEFLVSFYNNEISEKSEIFDDQFSVERPDGSNFTLKIRSTKLEDSAMYFCASSRTGANTEAFFGQGTRLTVV.

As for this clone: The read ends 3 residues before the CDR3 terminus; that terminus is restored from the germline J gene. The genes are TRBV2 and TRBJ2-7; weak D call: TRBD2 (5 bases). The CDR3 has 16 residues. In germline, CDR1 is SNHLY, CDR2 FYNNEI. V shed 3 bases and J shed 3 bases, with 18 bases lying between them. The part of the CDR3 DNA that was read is TGTGCCAGCAGTGATCGGAGGACTGCACCCCTCTACGAG. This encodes CASSDRRTAPLYE. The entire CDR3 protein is CASSDRRTAPLYEQYF.

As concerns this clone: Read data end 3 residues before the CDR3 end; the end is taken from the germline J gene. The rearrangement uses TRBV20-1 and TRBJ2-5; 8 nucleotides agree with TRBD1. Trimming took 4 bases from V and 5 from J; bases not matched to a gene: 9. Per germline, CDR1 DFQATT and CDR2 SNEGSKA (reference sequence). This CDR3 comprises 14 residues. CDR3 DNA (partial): TGCAGTGCTAAAGTCCAGGGGGCAAGGGAGACC. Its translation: CSAKVQGARET. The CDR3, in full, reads CSAKVQGARETQYF.